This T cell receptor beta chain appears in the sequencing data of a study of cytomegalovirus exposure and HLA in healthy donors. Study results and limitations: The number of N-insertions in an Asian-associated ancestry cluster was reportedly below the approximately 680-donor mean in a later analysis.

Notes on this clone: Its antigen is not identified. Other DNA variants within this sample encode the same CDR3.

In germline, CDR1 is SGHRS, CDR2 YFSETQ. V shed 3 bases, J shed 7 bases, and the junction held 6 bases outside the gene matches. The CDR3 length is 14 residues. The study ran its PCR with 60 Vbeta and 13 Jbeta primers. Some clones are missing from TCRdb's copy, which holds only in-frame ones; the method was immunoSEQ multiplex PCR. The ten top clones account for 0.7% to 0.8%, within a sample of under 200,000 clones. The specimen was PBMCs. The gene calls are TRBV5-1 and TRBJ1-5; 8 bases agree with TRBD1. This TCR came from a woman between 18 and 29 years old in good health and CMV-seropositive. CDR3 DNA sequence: TGCGCCAGCAGCTCAGGACAGGGAGGACAGCCCCAGCATTTT. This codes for CASSSGQGGQPQHF.